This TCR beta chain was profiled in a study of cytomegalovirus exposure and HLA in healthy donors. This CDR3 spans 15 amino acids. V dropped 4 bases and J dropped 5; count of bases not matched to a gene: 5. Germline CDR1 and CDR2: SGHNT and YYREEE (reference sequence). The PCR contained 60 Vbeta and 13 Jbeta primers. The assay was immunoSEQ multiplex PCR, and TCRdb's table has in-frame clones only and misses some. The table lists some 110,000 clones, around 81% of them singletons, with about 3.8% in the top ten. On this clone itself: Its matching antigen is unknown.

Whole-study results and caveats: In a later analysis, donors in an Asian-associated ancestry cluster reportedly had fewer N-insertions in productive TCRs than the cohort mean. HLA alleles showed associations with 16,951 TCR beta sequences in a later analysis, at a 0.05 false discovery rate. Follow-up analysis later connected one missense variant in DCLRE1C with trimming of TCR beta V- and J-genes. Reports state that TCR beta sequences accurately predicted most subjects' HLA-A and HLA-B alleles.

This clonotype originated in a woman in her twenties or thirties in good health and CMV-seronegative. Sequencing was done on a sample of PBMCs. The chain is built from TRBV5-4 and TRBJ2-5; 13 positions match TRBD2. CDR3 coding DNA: TGTGCCAGCAGCCGGACTAGCGGGAGTCTGGAGACCCAGTACTTC. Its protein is CASSRTSGSLETQYF.